This entry describes one T cell receptor (beta chain). The antigen is unknown. Profiled with immunoSEQ multiplex PCR; TCRdb holds only in-frame clones, not every one. The sample has 90,000 to 150,000 clones, approximately 88% seen once. This sample is part of a study of cytomegalovirus exposure and HLA in healthy donors. Whole-study results and caveats: Reportedly, cytomegalovirus status was diagnosed with high sensitivity and specificity. Cytomegalovirus-associated TCR beta chains were listed, numbering 164.

In germline, CDR1 is LNHNV, CDR2 YYDKDF (reference sequence). V lost 3 bases and J 7 bases, leaving 10 bases between the germline ends. CDR3 length: 14 residues. This clonotype originated in a woman aged 18-30 years in good health and CMV-seropositive. The rearrangement links TRBV15 to TRBJ1-6, with a tentative D call TRBD1 (5 bases). The sample consisted of PBMCs. The CDR3 is CATSRGGENSPLHF. As DNA, the CDR3 is TGTGCCACCAGCAGGGGGGGGGAGAATTCACCCCTCCACTTT.